This T cell receptor (beta chain) came from a study of cytomegalovirus exposure and HLA in healthy donors. Looking at the study overall: The 120 validation repertoires, a later analysis reported, used the same platform as the approximately 730 repertoires from the first cohort. Study-wide points: Researchers counted about 150 TCR beta chains as cytomegalovirus-associated.

A remark on this clone: Its antigen is not identified.

Sequencing used immunoSEQ multiplex PCR; TCRdb keeps in-frame clones, though not all of them. The table shows 100,000 to 120,000 clones, with almost 96% occurring only once. The receptor comes from a woman under 30 in good health and CMV-seronegative. Sequencing input: PBMCs.

CDR3 protein: CASVRQGRFTEAFF. The DNA of the CDR3 is TGTGCCAGCGTTCGACAGGGGAGGTTCACTGAAGCTTTCTTT. The V call is TRBV7-9, the J call TRBJ1-1; TRBD1 agrees at 8 bases. The V gene's germline CDR1 is SEHNR and CDR2 FQNEAQ (reference sequence). Trimming removed 8 bases from V and 4 bases from J; junction bases left unmatched: 9. The CDR3 is 14 amino acids.